These 17 T cell receptor beta chains were all obtained from the same sample, sequenced in a study of cytomegalovirus exposure and HLA in healthy donors (dated by TCRdb to about 2017). Receptor libraries were prepared by the immunoSEQ multiplex PCR assay. A mixture of 60 forward primers for TCR Vbeta segments and 13 reverse primers for TCR Jbeta segments was used in the multiplex PCR. This is the immuneACCESS table as TCRdb keeps it, with only in-frame sequences that have V and J called. A part of the clones is gone; compared with another copy, unresolved V genes explain less than half, and the rest is unexplained. Present in this sample are 100,000 or so clones, about 70% of which were seen just once. The ten largest make up roughly 2.6% of the sample. Sequenced material: PBMCs. These receptors were obtained from a man between 45 and 60 years old in good health and CMV-seropositive.

This chain uses TRBV5-1 with TRBJ2-5; TRBD2 aligns across 8 bases. Germline values: CDR1 SGHRS, CDR2 YFSETQ. CDR3 length equals 15 residues. V shed 0 bases, J shed 5 bases, and the junction held 6 bases outside the gene matches. The CDR3 loop is CASSLAGLAGETQYF. CDR3 sequence (DNA): TGCGCCAGCAGCTTGGCAGGGCTAGCGGGCGAGACCCAGTACTTC.

The chain has TRBV5-1 and TRBJ1-2; D unclear. V lost 0 bases to trimming and J lost 2 bases, with 8 bases between them. The CDR3 runs to 14 residues. The germline CDR1 and CDR2 sequences are SGHRS and YFSETQ. The CDR3 nucleotides are TGCGCCAGCAGCTTGGATCGGGAAAACTATGGCTACACCTTC. Translation gives CASSLDRENYGYTF.

V and J are TRBV19 and TRBJ1-2, with TRBD1 matching 8 bases. The CDR3 runs to 15 residues. V shed 3 bases, J shed 6 bases, and the junction held 9 bases outside the gene matches. Germline CDR1 LNHDA, CDR2 SQIVND (reference sequence). The CDR3 loop reads CASSIIGQGRNGYTF. Written as DNA, the CDR3 is TGTGCCAGTAGTATTATCGGACAGGGAAGGAATGGCTACACCTTC.

This chain joins TRBV28 and TRBJ1-2; D gene ambiguous. This CDR3 has 12 residues. V was cut by 4 bases and J by 2 bases, with 5 bases left in between. CDR1 is MDHEN and CDR2 is SYDVKM in the germline V gene. CDR3 sequence: CASSSGNYGYTF. The CDR3 bases are TGTGCCAGCAGTTCCGGGAACTATGGCTACACCTTC.

This clone was counted only a few times. This rearrangement joins TRBV7-2 to TRBJ1-6; 11 bases agree with TRBD1. In germline, CDR1 is SGHTA, CDR2 FQGNSA. Trimming at V came to 0 bases and at J to 10 bases, leaving 2 bases not matched to a gene. The CDR3 is 15 amino acids. The CDR3 loop reads CASSLAGQGESPLHF. The CDR3 nucleotides are TGTGCCAGCAGCTTAGCGGGACAGGGGGAATCACCCCTCCACTTT.

The V and J genes are TRBV19 and TRBJ2-4; 7 positions agree with TRBD1. Germline-derived CDR1 and CDR2 are LNHDA and SQIVND (reference sequence). The V segment lost 4 bases and the J segment 0 bases; nucleotides outside the gene matches: 12. This CDR3 is 18 amino acids long. CDR3 loop: CASSRDSGLILAKNIQYF. As DNA, the CDR3 is TGTGCCAGTAGTAGGGACAGTGGCCTGATCCTAGCCAAAAACATTCAGTACTTC.

The rearrangement links TRBV9 to TRBJ2-1, with D possibly matching TRBD2 (5 bases). CDR1 is SGDLS, CDR2 YYNGEE, per germline. Trimming left V 3 bases short and J 6 bases short, with 13 bases between. The CDR3 totals 14 residues. CDR3 residues: CASSANLLGNEQFF. CDR3 DNA: TGTGCCAGCAGCGCCAACCTACTAGGCAATGAGCAGTTCTTC.

The V and J genes are TRBV6-1 and TRBJ2-2; 7 nucleotides line up with TRBD2. CDR1 and CDR2 (germline): MNHNS, SASEGT. V gave up 11 bases and J gave up 2 bases; unmatched junction bases: 5. The CDR3 is 13 amino acids. CDR3 bases: TGTGCCGCTCGGACTAGAAACACCGGGGAGCTGTTTTTT. Its translation: CAARTRNTGELFF.

This clone was observed once. The chain recombines TRBV2 with TRBJ2-2; maybe TRBD1 (6 bases). Looked up from germline, CDR1 is SNHLY and CDR2 is FYNNEI. Trimming took off 5 bases at V and 5 bases at J, with 12 bases between the two ends. The CDR3 sequence is 14 residues long. CDR3 in DNA: TGTGCCAGCAGTTGGACTCAGGGGACCGGGGAGCTGTTTTTT. It is translated as CASSWTQGTGELFF. The variable domain in full, completed from reference TRBV2 and TRBJ2-2, reads EPEVTQTPSHQVTQMGQEVILRCVPISNHLYFYWYRQILGQKVEFLVSFYNNEISEKSEIFDDQFSVERPDGSNFTLKIRSTKLEDSAMYFCASSWTQGTGELFFGEGSRLTVL.

This chain links TRBV30 with TRBJ2-6; D remains unclear. The CDR3 sequence is 19 residues long. From germline, CDR1 is GTSNPN and CDR2 SVGIG (reference sequence). With 0 bases removed from V and 0 bases from J, the gap between germline ends came to 18 bases. The CDR3 protein is CAWSVGFGHMGSGANVLTF. CDR3 in DNA: TGTGCCTGGAGTGTAGGATTTGGGCATATGGGCTCTGGGGCCAACGTCCTGACTTTC. Variable domain in full (rest from reference TRBV30 and TRBJ2-6): SQTIHQWPATLVQPVGSPLSLECTVEGTSNPNLYWYRQAAGRGLQLLFYSVGIGQISSEVPQNLSASRPQDRQFILSSKKLLLSDSGFYLCAWSVGFGHMGSGANVLTFGAGSRLTVL.

CDR3 residues: CASRAAGANVLTF. The CDR3 DNA reads TGTGCCAGCAGGGCGGCTGGGGCCAACGTCCTGACTTTC. The chain joins TRBV6-5 to TRBJ2-6; unclear D gene. CDR1 is MNHEY and CDR2 is SVGAGI in the germline V gene. The CDR3 spans 13 residues. V was shortened by 6 bases and J by 2 bases, with 5 bases between the two germline ends.

Notes on this clone: The identical CDR3 is also encoded by other nucleotide sequences in the sample. The chain carries TRBV18 and TRBJ2-3, with a tentative D call TRBD1 (6 bases). V lost 3 bases and J lost 5, with 9 bases in between. This CDR3 is 13 amino acids long. Germline CDR1 is KGHSH and CDR2 is LQKENI. CDR3 coding DNA: TGTGCCAGCTCACCTACAGGGAGAGATACGCAGTATTTT. It codes for CASSPTGRDTQYF.

The chain carries TRBV27 and TRBJ2-7, with D hard to call. Between the trimmed V and J ends, which lost 4 bases and 1 base, there was a span of 5 bases. This CDR3 spans 12 amino acids. Looked up from germline, CDR1 is MNHEY and CDR2 is SMNVEV (reference sequence). The CDR3 region is CASSSPSYEQYF. The CDR3 DNA sequence: TGTGCCAGCAGTTCCCCATCCTACGAGCAGTACTTC.

The chain joins TRBV10-3 to TRBJ1-6; 9 bases are shared with TRBD1. Looked up from germline, CDR1 is ENHRY and CDR2 is SYGVKD. The CDR3 extends over 15 amino acids. Unmatched junction bases numbered 6, after V lost 5 bases and J lost 7 bases. CDR3 nucleotide sequence: TGTGCCATCAGTAAGGGACAGGGCGTCAATTCACCCCTCCACTTT. Translating it yields CAISKGQGVNSPLHF.

This rearrangement joins TRBV7-2 to TRBJ2-7; 8 bases map to TRBD1. Germline V gene data show CDR1 as SGHTA and CDR2 as FQGNSA. Trimming removed 2 bases from V and 5 bases from J; junction bases left unmatched: 5. This CDR3 is 14 amino acids long. CDR3 nucleotide sequence: TGTGCCAGCAGCTTAAGGGCAGGGGGCCACGAGCAGTACTTC. The encoded protein is CASSLRAGGHEQYF.

The chain recombines TRBV5-1 with TRBJ2-7; 9 bases are shared with TRBD2. The CDR3 covers 15 residues. From germline, CDR1 is SGHRS and CDR2 YFSETQ. The trim removed 4 bases at V and 6 bases at J, leaving 11 bases unmatched. This CDR3 reads CASSAGVVAGVEQYF. In DNA, the CDR3 is TGCGCCAGCAGCGCCGGAGTAGTAGCGGGAGTCGAGCAGTACTTC.

V is TRBV19 and J is TRBJ2-4, with TRBD2 matching over 8 bases. The CDR3 sequence is 15 residues long. CDR1 is LNHDA and CDR2 is SQIVND in the germline V gene (reference sequence). The ends lost 5 bases at V and 5 bases at J; junction bases unmatched: 8. CDR3 sequence (DNA): TGTGCCAGTAGTCGGGCTAGGCGGGAGGAAAACATTCAGTACTTC. Translating gives CASSRARREENIQYF. The variable domain in full, with the rest retrieved from reference TRBV19 and TRBJ2-4, is DGGITQSPKYLFRKEGQNVTLSCEQNLNHDAMYWYRQDPGQGLRLIYYSQIVNDFQKGDIAEGYSVSREKKESFPLTVTSAQKNPTAFYLCASSRARREENIQYFGAGTRLSVL.